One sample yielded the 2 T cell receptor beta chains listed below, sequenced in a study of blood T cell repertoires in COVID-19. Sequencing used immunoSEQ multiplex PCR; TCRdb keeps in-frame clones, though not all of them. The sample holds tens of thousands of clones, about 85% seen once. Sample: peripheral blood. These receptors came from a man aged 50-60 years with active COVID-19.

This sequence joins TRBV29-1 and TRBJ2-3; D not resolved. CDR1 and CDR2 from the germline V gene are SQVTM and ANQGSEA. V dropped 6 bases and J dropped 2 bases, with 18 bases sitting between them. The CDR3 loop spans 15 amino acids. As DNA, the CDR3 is TGCAGCGTAGCTCGACTCCCTACTGACACAGATACGCAGTATTTT. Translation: CSVARLPTDTDTQYF.

Here the CDR3 reads CASSTRDRAGYGYTF. CDR3 bases: TGTGCCAGCAGTACCCGGGACAGGGCGGGGTATGGCTACACCTTC. This sequence joins TRBV28 and TRBJ1-2, with 9 bases aligning to TRBD1. The junction had 9 bases not matched to a gene; V was cut back by 5 bases and J by 5 bases. CDR3 size: 15 residues. Germline lookup yields CDR1 MDHEN and CDR2 SYDVKM.